Below, one T cell receptor (beta chain) is given with its context. Its antigen is unidentified. The CDR3 runs to 17 residues. V dropped 5 bases and J dropped 4 bases, with 23 bases sitting between them. Germline values: CDR1 LNHDA, CDR2 SQIVND (reference sequence). The data originate from a study of T cell responses to AZD1222 COVID-19 vaccine. Using immunoSEQ multiplex PCR, the repertoire was profiled, and TCRdb retains in-frame clones only, with some absent. The sample yields approximately 120,000 clones, about 79% seen once. Pooled samples include second doses given at about 4 or 12 weeks. Notes on the study in general: The study reported that nearly half of spike-specific TCRs target unmutated variant regions. Clonal diversity was possibly underestimated, and the donors were mostly white British, with more females.

This sequence joins TRBV19 and TRBJ2-5; D may be TRBD1 or TRBD2 (5 bases each). This TCR was recovered from an adult who received the AZD1222 COVID-19 vaccine. The sequencing used peripheral blood, collected 28 days after the second AZD1222 dose. The CDR3 DNA is TGTGCCAGTAGTCTGAGGGGCGGTCGAGGGTTTCGAGAGACCCAGTACTTC. This sequence encodes CASSLRGGRGFRETQYF.